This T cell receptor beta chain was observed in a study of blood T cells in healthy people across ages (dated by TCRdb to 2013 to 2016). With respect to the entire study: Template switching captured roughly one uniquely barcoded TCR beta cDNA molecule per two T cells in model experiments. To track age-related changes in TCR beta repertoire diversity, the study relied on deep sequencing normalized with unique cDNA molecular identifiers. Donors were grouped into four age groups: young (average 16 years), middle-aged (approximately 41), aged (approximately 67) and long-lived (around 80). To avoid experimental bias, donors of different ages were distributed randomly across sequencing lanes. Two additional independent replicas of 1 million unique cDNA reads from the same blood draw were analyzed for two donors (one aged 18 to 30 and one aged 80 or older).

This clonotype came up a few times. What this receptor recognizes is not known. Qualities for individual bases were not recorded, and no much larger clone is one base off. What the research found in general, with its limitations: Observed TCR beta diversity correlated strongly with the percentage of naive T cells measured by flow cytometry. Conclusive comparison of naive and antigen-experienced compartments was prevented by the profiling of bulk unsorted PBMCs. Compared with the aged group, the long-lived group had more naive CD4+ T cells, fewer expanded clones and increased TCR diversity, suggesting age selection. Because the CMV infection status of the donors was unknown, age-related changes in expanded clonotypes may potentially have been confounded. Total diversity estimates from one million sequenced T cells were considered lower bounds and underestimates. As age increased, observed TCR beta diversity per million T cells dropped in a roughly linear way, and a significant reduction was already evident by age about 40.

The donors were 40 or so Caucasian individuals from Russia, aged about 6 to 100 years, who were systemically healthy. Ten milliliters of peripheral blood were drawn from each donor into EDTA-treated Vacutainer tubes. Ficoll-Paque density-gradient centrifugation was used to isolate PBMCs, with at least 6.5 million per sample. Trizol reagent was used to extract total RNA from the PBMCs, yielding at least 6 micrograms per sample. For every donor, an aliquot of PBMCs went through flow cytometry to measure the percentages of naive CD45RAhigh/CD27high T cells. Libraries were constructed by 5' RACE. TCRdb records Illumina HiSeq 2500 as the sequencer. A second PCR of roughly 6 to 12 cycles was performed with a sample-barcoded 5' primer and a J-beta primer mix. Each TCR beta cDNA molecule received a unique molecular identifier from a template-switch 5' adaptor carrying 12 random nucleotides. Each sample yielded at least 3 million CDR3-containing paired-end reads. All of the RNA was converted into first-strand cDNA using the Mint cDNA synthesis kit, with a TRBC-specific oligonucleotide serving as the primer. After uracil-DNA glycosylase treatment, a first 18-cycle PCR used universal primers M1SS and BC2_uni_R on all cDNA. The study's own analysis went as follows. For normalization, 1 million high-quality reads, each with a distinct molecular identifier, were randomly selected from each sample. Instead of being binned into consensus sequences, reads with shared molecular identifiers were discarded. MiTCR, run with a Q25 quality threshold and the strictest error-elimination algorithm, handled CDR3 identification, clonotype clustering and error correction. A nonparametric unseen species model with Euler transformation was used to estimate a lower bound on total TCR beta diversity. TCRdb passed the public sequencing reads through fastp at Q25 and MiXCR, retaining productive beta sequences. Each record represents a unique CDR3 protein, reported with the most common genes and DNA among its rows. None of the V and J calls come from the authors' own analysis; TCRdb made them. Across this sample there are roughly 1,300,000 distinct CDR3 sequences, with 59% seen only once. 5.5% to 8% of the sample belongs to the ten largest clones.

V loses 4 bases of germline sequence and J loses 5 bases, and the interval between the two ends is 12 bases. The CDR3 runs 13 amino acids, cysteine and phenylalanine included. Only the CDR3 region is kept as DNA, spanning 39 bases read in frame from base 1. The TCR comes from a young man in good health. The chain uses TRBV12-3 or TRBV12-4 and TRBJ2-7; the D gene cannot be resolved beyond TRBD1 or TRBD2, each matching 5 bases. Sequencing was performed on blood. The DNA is TGTGCCAGCAGTTCGGCGAGGGGCGACGAGCAGTACTTC. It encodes CASSSARGDEQYF.